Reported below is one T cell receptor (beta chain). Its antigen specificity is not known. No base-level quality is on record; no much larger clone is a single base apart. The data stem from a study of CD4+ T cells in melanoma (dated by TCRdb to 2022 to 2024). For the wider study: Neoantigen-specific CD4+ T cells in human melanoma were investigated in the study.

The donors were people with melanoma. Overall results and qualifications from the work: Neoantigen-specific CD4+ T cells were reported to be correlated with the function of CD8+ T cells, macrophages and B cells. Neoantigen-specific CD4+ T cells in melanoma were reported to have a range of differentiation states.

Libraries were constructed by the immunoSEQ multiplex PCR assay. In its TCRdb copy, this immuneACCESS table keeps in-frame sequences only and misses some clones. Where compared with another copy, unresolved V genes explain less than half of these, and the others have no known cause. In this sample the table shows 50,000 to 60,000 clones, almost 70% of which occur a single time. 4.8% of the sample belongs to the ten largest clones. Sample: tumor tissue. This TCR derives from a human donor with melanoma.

The CDR3 is CASSEEQGSTEAFF. The DNA sequence is TGTGCCAGCAGTGAAGAACAGGGGTCTACTGAAGCTTTCTTT. The rearranged segments are TRBV2 and TRBJ1-1, and TRBD1 matches 7 of the central bases. The CDR3 spans 14 residues, from the cysteine through the phenylalanine. CDR3 DNA only is kept here, 42 bases in frame from base 1. V lost 1 base and J lost 5 bases, and the count of bases not matched to a germline gene is 4. CDR1 and CDR2 are drawn from the germline V gene: SNHLY, FYNNEI.